One sample yielded the 13 T cell receptor beta chains listed below, sequenced in a study of blood T cells in healthy people across ages. Alongside a J-beta primer mix, a sample-barcoded 5' primer served in a second PCR lasting 7 to 11 cycles. One entry per CDR3 protein, called by TCRdb with MiXCR from the 5' RACE reads. The repertoire includes 790,000 or so distinct CDR3 sequences, about 61% of them detected once, and roughly 24% sits in the top ten. The sample was blood. The receptors were sampled from a man in his forties in good health.

The V call is TRBV30, the J call TRBJ1-6, with TRBD1 matching over 8 bases. V was pared by 3 bases and J by 8 bases, with 3 bases of the junction left unmatched. Per the germline V gene, CDR1 is GTSNPN and CDR2 is SVGIG (reference sequence). The CDR3 has 13 residues. The CDR3 DNA reads as TGTGCCTGGAGGACAGGGGAATATTCACCCCTCCACTTT. It encodes CAWRTGEYSPLHF.

The rearrangement joins TRBV25-1 to TRBJ2-1; unclear D gene. V dropped 2 bases and J dropped 0 bases, with 8 bases sitting between them. The CDR3 has 15 amino acids. Germline V CDR1 and CDR2: MGHDK, SYGVNS. Here the CDR3 DNA reads TGTGCCAGCAGTGAAGTTGGAAGCTCCTACAATGAGCAGTTCTTC. As protein: CASSEVGSSYNEQFF.

The chain links TRBV29-1 to TRBJ2-1; D might be TRBD2 (5 bases). The CDR3 contains 14 residues. The germline V and J ends were trimmed by 0 bases and 9 bases, with 15 bases remaining between them. The germline CDR1 and CDR2 sequences are SQVTM and ANQGSEA. The CDR3 DNA is TGCAGCGTTGAAGATCACGGCGGACTCGCTGAGCAGTTCTTC. Translating it yields CSVEDHGGLAEQFF.

J is TRBJ2-7 and V is TRBV14, with TRBD1 identical over 7 bases. Looked up from germline, CDR1 is SGHDN and CDR2 is FVKESK. J lost 3 bases, V lost 1 base, and 9 bases had no gene match. This CDR3 has 16 amino acids. This CDR3 reads CASSQGTGIAGYEQYF. The CDR3 coding sequence is TGTGCCAGCAGCCAAGGGACAGGTATAGCCGGCTACGAGCAGTACTTC.

Concerning this clonotype itself: The germline gene is not matched at one end of the junction; a read error may be the cause. The V and J genes are TRBV12-3 or TRBV12-4 and TRBJ2-3; 8 bases fit TRBD2. The CDR3 contains 15 residues. The CDR3 region is CASSFGGGGTDAQYF. DNA for the CDR3: TGTGCCAGCAGCTTCGGGGGGGGGGGCACAGATGCGCAGTATTTT.

The chain joins TRBV5-1 to TRBJ2-3, with D maybe TRBD2 (6 bases). Germline assignment: CDR1 SGHRS and CDR2 YFSETQ. Trimming took 4 bases from V and 2 from J, leaving 17 bases between them. CDR3 length equals 16 residues. In nucleotides, the CDR3 is TGCGCCAGCAGCGGCCGGCGGGCGGGGAACACAGATACGCAGTATTTT. Amino acids: CASSGRRAGNTDTQYF.

The J gene is TRBJ2-7, the V gene TRBV29-1, with D perhaps matching TRBD1 or TRBD2 (6 bases each). The CDR3 runs to 11 residues. Germline CDR1 and CDR2: SQVTM and ANQGSEA. Trimming stripped 7 bases from V and 7 bases from J, with 14 bases between. CDR3 sequence reads: CSGVRGGEQYF. The DNA for the CDR3 is TGCAGCGGGGTCAGGGGAGGTGAGCAGTACTTC.

J is TRBJ2-1 and V is TRBV20-1, with a possible D match to TRBD1 (6 bases). V lost 4 bases, J lost 6 bases, and 16 bases lay in between. Germline V lookup: CDR1 DFQATT, CDR2 SNEGSKA (reference sequence). This CDR3 is built from 14 residues. CDR3 DNA: TGCAGTGCTATTTCCACCCGAGGGGGCAATGAGCAGTTCTTC. Translating it yields CSAISTRGGNEQFF.

The J gene is TRBJ2-1, the V gene TRBV29-1; D gene uncertain. This CDR3 comprises 12 residues. Trimming cost V 4 bases and J 9 bases, with 13 bases left between them. From germline, CDR1 is SQVTM and CDR2 ANQGSEA. The CDR3 here is CSVVPGYGEQFF. CDR3 sequence (DNA): TGCAGCGTTGTCCCTGGGTATGGTGAGCAGTTCTTC.

The V and J genes are TRBV25-1 and TRBJ2-4, with TRBD2 matching over 10 bases. The CDR3 spans 14 residues. V lost 6 bases to trimming and J lost 7 bases; unmatched junction nucleotides: 6. Germline V gene data show CDR1 as MGHDK and CDR2 as SYGVNS. In DNA form, the CDR3 reads TGTGCCAGCAGAGCGGGAGGGCCCGGGAACATTCAGTACTTC. It translates to CASRAGGPGNIQYF.

The genes are TRBV5-6 and TRBJ2-6; D call uncertain. Trimming removed 2 bases at V and 0 bases at J, with 15 bases between. The CDR3 loop spans 18 amino acids. Germline-derived CDR1 and CDR2 are SGHDT and YYEEEE. This CDR3 reads CASSFGHRTLSGANVLTF. For the CDR3, the DNA is TGTGCCAGCAGCTTTGGGCATCGTACCCTCTCTGGGGCCAACGTCCTGACTTTC.

CDR3 in DNA: TGTGCCAGCAGTTTATCGGCGGCTAGCGGGGGGAGCAGGGAGACCCAGTACTTC. It is translated as CASSLSAASGGSRETQYF. The chain has TRBV27 and TRBJ2-5, with TRBD2 matching 11 bases. This CDR3 has 18 residues. Germline V gene sequence: CDR1 MNHEY, CDR2 SMNVEV (reference sequence). Trimming took 0 bases from V and 5 from J; bases not matched to a gene: 11.

The CDR3: CASSPHPTGGGETQYF. The CDR3 nucleotides read TGTGCCAGCAGCCCGCACCCGACAGGGGGCGGAGAGACCCAGTACTTC. The chain recombines TRBV11-2 with TRBJ2-5; TRBD1 agrees at 10 bases. Trimming cost V 5 bases and J 4 bases; bases outside gene matches: 10. CDR1 is SGHAT and CDR2 is FQNNGV in the germline V gene. This CDR3 comprises 16 residues.